Listed here are 29 T cell receptor beta chains from one sample, sequenced in a study of regulatory T cells in long-lasting Graves disease. Specified time point: newly diagnosed GD, antithyroid drugs for less than 3 months. RNA from PBMCs was the source of the TCR library. With iRepertoire HTBI primers and Arm-PCR of CDR3 regions, TCR beta libraries were built. Each CDR3 protein is one row after TCRdb ran MiXCR on the multiplex PCR reads. The sample has approximately 540,000 distinct CDR3 sequences, around 12% seen once. These records were also assigned to another study, of T cells in Graves' hyperthyroidism and ophthalmopathy.

Specimen: peripheral blood mononuclear cells (PBMCs), collected at new diagnosis, from a patient treated with antithyroid drugs. All receptors derive from a woman aged 25 to 39 with Graves disease.

The chain carries TRBV6-1 and TRBJ1-4; D is uncertain. This CDR3 is 11 amino acids long. Germline V lookup: CDR1 MNHNS, CDR2 SASEGT. V was trimmed by 6 bases and J by 8 bases, leaving 7 bases between them. The CDR3 bases are TGTGCCAGCAGCCCCGCGGAAAAACTGTTTTTT. Translating gives CASSPAEKLFF.

There are many counts of this clonotype. The rearrangement joins TRBV30 to TRBJ2-7; D possibly corresponds to TRBD2 (6 bases). The CDR3 sequence is 12 residues long. V lost 0 bases, J lost 6 bases, and 9 bases lay in between. CDR1 and CDR2 (germline): GTSNPN, SVGIG (reference sequence). CDR3 sequence reads: CAWSVRGTEQYF. DNA for the CDR3: TGTGCCTGGAGTGTTCGGGGGACCGAGCAGTACTTC.

This clonotype has just a few counts. The chain employs TRBV4-3 and TRBJ1-1, with no clear D. This CDR3 comprises 16 residues. Germline lookup yields CDR1 LGHNA and CDR2 YSLEER. V was clipped by 0 bases and J by 4 bases, with 15 bases between them. The CDR3, as DNA: TGCGCCAGCAGCCAAGATTCACAGCGAGCCGGCACTGAAGCTTTCTTT. Its translation: CASSQDSQRAGTEAFF.

The CDR3 loop reads CASSPGLVDYEQYF. CDR3 bases: TGTGCCAGCAGTCCGGGACTAGTGGACTACGAGCAGTACTTC. The chain uses TRBV6-1 and TRBJ2-7; 8 bases are a match to TRBD2. The V and J ends lost 5 bases and 3 bases, in that order; junction bases with no gene match: 6. Germline V gives CDR1 MNHNS, CDR2 SASEGT. This CDR3 has 14 amino acids.

This clonotype turned up a few times. The chain uses TRBV6-2 or TRBV6-3 and TRBJ1-4; D is unclear. V was pared by 2 bases and J by 0 bases, with 13 bases between. This CDR3 region has 17 residues. CDR1 is MNHEY, CDR2 SVGEGT, per germline. CDR3 protein: CASSYKLSGSTNEKLFF. The CDR3 DNA follows: TGTGCCAGCAGTTACAAGTTAAGTGGGTCAACTAATGAAAAACTGTTTTTT.

The chain is built from TRBV11-3 and TRBJ2-1, with 8 positions matching TRBD2. Germline V lookup: CDR1 SGHNT, CDR2 YENEEA. This CDR3 is 12 amino acids long. The V gene end was trimmed by 8 bases and the J gene end by 9 bases; junction bases not matched to a gene: 6. CDR3 bases: TGTGCCAGCGGTCACGGGGGGGGTGAGCAGTTCTTC. It codes for CASGHGGGEQFF.

This clonotype was recorded many times. V is TRBV6-1 and J is TRBJ1-1, with D tentatively TRBD1 (6 bases). Germline V lookup: CDR1 MNHNS, CDR2 SASEGT. V lost 8 bases, J lost 6 bases, and 22 bases lay in between. CDR3 length: 15 amino acids. The CDR3 region has the DNA TGTGCCAGCTCGGATGGGGGCGGGAGGAGAGCTGAAGCTTTCTTT. This sequence encodes CASSDGGGRRAEAFF.

This clonotype was detected many times. The chain links TRBV20-1 to TRBJ1-2; D is undetermined. Trimming pared 2 bases from V and 7 bases from J, leaving 8 bases between. The CDR3 extends over 11 amino acids. CDR1 and CDR2 (germline): DFQATT, SNEGSKA (reference sequence). CDR3 DNA: TGCAGTGCTAGACAGAATCGTGGCTACACCTTC. It yields the protein CSARQNRGYTF.

The chain employs TRBV19 and TRBJ1-2; TRBD1 is a possible D gene (5 bases). Germline CDR1 and CDR2: LNHDA and SQIVND (reference sequence). The CDR3 sequence is 13 residues long. V lost 2 bases, J lost 4 bases, and 8 bases lay in between. CDR3 region: CASSIRQFYGYTF. CDR3 nucleotide sequence: TGTGCCAGTAGTATAAGACAGTTCTATGGCTACACCTTC. Using reference TRBV19 and TRBJ1-2 for the parts outside the CDR3, the full variable domain is DGGITQSPKYLFRKEGQNVTLSCEQNLNHDAMYWYRQDPGQGLRLIYYSQIVNDFQKGDIAEGYSVSREKKESFPLTVTSAQKNPTAFYLCASSIRQFYGYTFGSGTRLTVV.

This clonotype was detected ten times or more. This chain joins TRBV12-3 or TRBV12-4 and TRBJ1-1, with a weak D call TRBD1 (6 bases). Trimming took 6 bases from V and 0 from J, leaving 26 bases between them. There are 19 residues in the CDR3. The CDR3 reads CASSDGGADWRTMNTEAFF. CDR3 bases: TGTGCCAGCAGCGACGGGGGGGCTGACTGGCGGACTATGAACACTGAAGCTTTCTTT.

This clonotype was counted only a few times. The V call is TRBV20-1, the J call TRBJ1-4, with 11 bases identical to TRBD1. This CDR3 spans 14 amino acids. Per the germline V gene, CDR1 is DFQATT and CDR2 is SNEGSKA (reference sequence). Trimming took 5 bases from V and 7 from J; bases not matched to a gene: 6. CDR3 sequence reads: CSAGQGALREKLFF. Written as DNA, the CDR3 is TGCAGTGCTGGACAGGGGGCTCTTCGTGAAAAACTGTTTTTT.

The chain recombines TRBV18 with TRBJ1-1, with D maybe TRBD1 (6 bases). Looked up from germline, CDR1 is KGHSH and CDR2 is LQKENI. The CDR3 is 18 amino acids. Trimming cost V 0 bases and J 1 base, with 18 bases left between them. CDR3 in amino acids: CASSPPSQGRGSNTEAFF. The CDR3 DNA follows: TGTGCCAGCTCACCACCGAGCCAGGGGAGGGGTTCGAACACTGAAGCTTTCTTT.

This clonotype has at least ten counts. The chain employs TRBV11-2 and TRBJ2-1; 10 bases fit TRBD2. After removal of 1 base from V and 8 bases from J, the junction contained 8 bases not matched to a gene. Germline values: CDR1 SGHAT, CDR2 FQNNGV. The CDR3 length is 16 residues. The CDR3 nucleotides are TGTGCCAGCAGCTTAGTGGTAACTAGCGGGACCCATGAGCAGTTCTTC. It specifies CASSLVVTSGTHEQFF. Looking up the rest from reference TRBV11-2 and TRBJ2-1 gives the full variable domain: EAGVAQSPRYKIIEKRQSVAFWCNPISGHATLYWYQQILGQGPKLLIQFQNNGVVDDSQLPKDRFSAERLKGVDSTLKIQPAKLEDSAVYLCASSLVVTSGTHEQFFGPGTRLTVL.

This clonotype was seen ten or more times. As DNA, the CDR3 is TGTGCCAGCAGTGAAGAGGGAGGTAACTACGAGCAGTACTTC. Translated, it gives CASSEEGGNYEQYF. The chain recombines TRBV2 with TRBJ2-7; possible D gene TRBD2, 6 bases. The germline gives CDR1 SNHLY, CDR2 FYNNEI. The CDR3 spans 14 residues. With 1 base removed from V and 3 bases from J, the gap between germline ends came to 10 bases.

This clonotype was observed many times. V usage is TRBV5-5 and J usage is TRBJ2-3, with TRBD2 matching 7 bases. Trimming cost V 4 bases and J 4 bases; bases outside gene matches: 9. This CDR3 has 15 residues. Germline V CDR1 and CDR2: SGHKS, YYEKEE (reference sequence). Written as DNA, the CDR3 is TGTGCCAGCAGCGCGGAGCTAGCGGTATCAGATACGCAGTATTTT. Its translation is CASSAELAVSDTQYF.

This clonotype was observed a handful of times. The rearrangement joins TRBV24-1 to TRBJ1-1; D might be TRBD1 (6 bases). V was cut by 3 bases and J by 6 bases, with 10 bases left in between. CDR1 is KGHDR and CDR2 is SFDVKD in the germline V gene. The CDR3 covers 13 residues. The CDR3, as DNA: TGTGCCACCAGTGATAGGGGGGACCCTGAAGCTTTCTTT. Translating gives CATSDRGDPEAFF.

This clonotype has ten or more counts. The chain combines TRBV3-1 with TRBJ2-5; 8 nucleotides agree with TRBD2. The CDR3 has 16 residues. CDR1 is LGHDT and CDR2 is YNNKEL in the germline V gene (reference sequence). Unmatched junction bases numbered 5, after V lost 1 base and J lost 1 base. CDR3 in amino acids: CASSQGFRGGQETQYF. The CDR3 bases are TGTGCCAGCAGCCAAGGGTTTCGGGGGGGCCAAGAGACCCAGTACTTC.

This clonotype was detected a few times. This chain uses TRBV6-5 with TRBJ2-6; either TRBD1 or TRBD2 may fit D (5 bases each). The germline V gene encodes CDR1 MNHEY and CDR2 SVGAGI. V was clipped by 2 bases and J by 2 bases, with 10 bases between them. This CDR3 contains 16 residues. CDR3 loop: CASSYNWGTGANVLTF. CDR3 nucleotide sequence: TGTGCCAGCAGTTACAATTGGGGGACTGGGGCCAACGTCCTGACTTTC.

On this clonotype itself: A read error is possible here, since a much larger clone lies one base away. The J gene is TRBJ2-5, the V gene TRBV6-1; 8 nucleotides align to TRBD2. The CDR3 is made up of 16 amino acids. The germline CDR1 and CDR2 sequences are MNHNS and SASEGT. In DNA form, the CDR3 reads TGTGCCAGCAGCCGGGGAGGTCCTAGCGGGCAAGAGACCCGGTACTTC. Translating it yields CASSRGGPSGQETRYF.

This clonotype was counted ten times or more. The chain recombines TRBV6-1 with TRBJ1-3; TRBD1 agrees at 7 bases. Germline V CDR1 and CDR2: MNHNS, SASEGT. Germline trimming cut 4 bases from V and 3 bases from J; bases unmatched to any gene: 9. The CDR3 is 16 residues long. The CDR3 nucleotides are TGTGCCAGCAGTGTCCGGGACAGCGGTTTTGGAAACACCATATATTTT. This codes for CASSVRDSGFGNTIYF.

This clonotype was observed many times. The chain uses TRBV4-1 and TRBJ2-1; TRBD2 agrees at 8 bases. CDR1 is MGHRA, CDR2 YSYEKL, per germline. The CDR3 length is 15 residues. Trimming removed 1 base from V and 2 bases from J; junction bases left unmatched: 1. The CDR3 DNA reads TGCGCCAGCAGCCAAGTAGCGGGACCCTACAATGAGCAGTTCTTC. Protein product: CASSQVAGPYNEQFF.

The chain links TRBV7-3 to TRBJ2-4; no firm D call. Germline values: CDR1 SGHTA, CDR2 FQGTGA. Trimming took 0 bases from V and 6 from J, leaving 6 bases between them. The CDR3 sequence is 13 residues long. The CDR3 spells CASSLTKGNIQYF. CDR3 nucleotide sequence: TGTGCCAGCAGCTTAACAAAAGGAAACATTCAGTACTTC.

The genes are TRBV7-2 and TRBJ2-1; 10 positions match TRBD2. This CDR3 has 17 amino acids. Germline V gene data show CDR1 as SGHTA and CDR2 as FQGNSA. Trimming at V came to 5 bases and at J to 5 bases, leaving 12 bases not matched to a gene. CDR3 nucleotide sequence: TGTGCCAGCAGCAAGATCTTCGCTAGCGGGAGTAACAATGAGCAGTTCTTC. Translated, it gives CASSKIFASGSNNEQFF.

This clonotype turned up a few times. The CDR3 here is CATSDPTVGVDTQYF. The CDR3 DNA reads TGTGCCACCAGTGACCCGACAGTTGGTGTGGATACGCAGTATTTT. The V gene is TRBV24-1, the J gene TRBJ2-3; maybe TRBD1 (5 bases). This CDR3 has 15 residues. Germline values: CDR1 KGHDR, CDR2 SFDVKD. The V gene lost 4 bases and the J gene lost 6 bases, with 16 bases spanning the gap.

Many counts were recorded for this clonotype. This chain joins TRBV27 and TRBJ1-5, with a tentative D call TRBD1 (6 bases). CDR3 length: 13 amino acids. Trimming removed 6 bases at V and 6 bases at J, with 12 bases between. From germline, CDR1 is MNHEY and CDR2 SMNVEV (reference sequence). CDR3 loop: CASSLGTSQPQHF. The CDR3 nucleotides read TGTGCCAGCAGCCTAGGGACAAGTCAGCCCCAGCATTTT.

This clonotype was detected many times. V is TRBV12-3 or TRBV12-4 and J is TRBJ1-5; D is unclear. V lost 3 bases, J lost 4 bases, and 7 bases lay in between. This CDR3 has 13 residues. For the CDR3, the DNA is TGTGCCAGCAGTTTCGGTACAAATCAGCCCCAGCATTTT. Its protein is CASSFGTNQPQHF.

This clonotype was detected ten times or more. This chain uses TRBV6-1 with TRBJ2-7; maybe TRBD1 (6 bases). The CDR3 spans 13 residues. Deletions cut 5 bases from V and 2 bases from J, with 10 bases between. In germline, CDR1 is MNHNS, CDR2 SASEGT. The CDR3 sequence is CASSRTETYEQYF. CDR3 sequence (DNA): TGTGCCAGCAGTAGGACAGAGACCTACGAGCAGTACTTC.

The sample holds a few counts of this clonotype. At one boundary the junction diverges from the germline segment, which might be a read error. V is TRBV19 and J is TRBJ2-1; 10 bases agree with TRBD2. Germline CDR1 LNHDA, CDR2 SQIVND (reference sequence). The CDR3 totals 17 residues. In DNA, the CDR3 is TGTGCCAGTGAATGGAATTGGGGGGCTAGCGGGAGCAATGAGCAGTCCTTC. It translates to CASEWNWGASGSNEQSF.

This clonotype was found a few times. The CDR3 here is CSGGWQGLNTEAFF. DNA for the CDR3: TGCAGCGGGGGATGGCAGGGCTTGAACACTGAAGCTTTCTTT. V and J are TRBV29-1 and TRBJ1-1; D perhaps matches TRBD1 (5 bases). Trimming removed 7 bases from V and 0 bases from J, with 15 bases in between. The CDR3 is 14 residues long. Looked up from germline, CDR1 is SQVTM and CDR2 is ANQGSEA.